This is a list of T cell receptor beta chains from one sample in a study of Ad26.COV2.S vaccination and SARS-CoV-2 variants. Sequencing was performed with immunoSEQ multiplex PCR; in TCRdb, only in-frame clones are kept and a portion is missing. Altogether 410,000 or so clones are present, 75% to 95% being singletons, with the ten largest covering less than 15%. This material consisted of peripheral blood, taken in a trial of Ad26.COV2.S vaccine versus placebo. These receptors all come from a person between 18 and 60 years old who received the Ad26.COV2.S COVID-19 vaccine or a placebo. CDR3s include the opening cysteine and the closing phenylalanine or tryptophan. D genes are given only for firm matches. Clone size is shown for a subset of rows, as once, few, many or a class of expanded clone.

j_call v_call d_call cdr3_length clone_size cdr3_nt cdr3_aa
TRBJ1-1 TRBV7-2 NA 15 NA TGTGCCAGCAGCAAAGAGGGATTCTGGGGCCCTGAAGCTTTCTTT CASSKEGFWGPEAFF
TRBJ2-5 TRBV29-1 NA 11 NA TGCAGCGGCTGGACGGGCAGGGACCAGTACTTC CSGWTGRDQYF
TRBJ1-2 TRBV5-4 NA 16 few TGTGCCAGCAGCTTGGGAGGTAAAGGAACCTTCTATGGCTACACCTTC CASSLGGKGTFYGYTF
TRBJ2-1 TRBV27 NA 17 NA TGTGCCAGCAGTTTAAGGTTCGGGGGTAGTACCTACAATGAGCAGTTCTTC CASSLRFGGSTYNEQFF
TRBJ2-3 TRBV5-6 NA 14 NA TGTGCCAGCAGCCTATTGGTTTTGGGAGATACGCAGTATTTT CASSLLVLGDTQYF
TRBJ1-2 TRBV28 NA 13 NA TGTGCCAGCAGTTTACTGAGGGGTAATGGCTACACCTTC CASSLLRGNGYTF
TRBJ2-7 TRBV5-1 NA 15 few TGCGCCAGCAGCTTGGATGCGACATTCGTCTACGAGCAGTACTTC CASSLDATFVYEQYF
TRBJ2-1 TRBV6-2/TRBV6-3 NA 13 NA TGTGCCAGCAGTGACGCCTTCCCCTCCAAACAGTTCTTC CASSDAFPSKQFF
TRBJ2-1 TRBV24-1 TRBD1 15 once TGTGCCACCAGTGATACACTAGGACAGGGCAATGAGCAGTTCTTC CATSDTLGQGNEQFF
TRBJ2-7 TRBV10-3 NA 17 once TGTGCCATCAGCAGAGGACCCCAAGGGTTCGAGGGATACGAGCAGTACTTC CAISRGPQGFEGYEQYF
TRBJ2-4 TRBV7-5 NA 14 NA TGTGTCAGAAGCTTAGCGTCCAGAAAAAACATTCAGTACTTC CVRSLASRKNIQYF
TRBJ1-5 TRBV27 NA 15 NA TGTGCCAGCAGTGCCCTTGGAGGGGTACATCAGCCCCAGCATTTT CASSALGGVHQPQHF
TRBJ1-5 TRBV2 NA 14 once TGTGCCAGCAGTGAGAGCGGTAGCAATCAGCCCCAGCATTTT CASSESGSNQPQHF
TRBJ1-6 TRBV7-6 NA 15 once TGTGCCAGCAGCTTAAATCGAGCAGGCGAATCACCCCTCCACTTT CASSLNRAGESPLHF
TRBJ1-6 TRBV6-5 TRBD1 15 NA TGTGCCAGCAGTTACGAGGGGGCGGTCGGATCACCCCTCCACTTT CASSYEGAVGSPLHF
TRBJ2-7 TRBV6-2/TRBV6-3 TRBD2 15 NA TGTGCCAGCAGTTACTCGACTAGCGGGAGGTCCGAGCAGTACTTC CASSYSTSGRSEQYF
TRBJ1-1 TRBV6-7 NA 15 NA TGTGCCAGCAGTTACCCGGCAGGTCGTCACACTGAAGCTTTCTTT CASSYPAGRHTEAFF
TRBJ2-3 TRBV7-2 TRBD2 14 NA TGTGCCAGCAGCGCATGGACTAGTACAGATACGCAGTATTTT CASSAWTSTDTQYF
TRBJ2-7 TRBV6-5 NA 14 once TGTGCCAGCAGTTACGAAGGGGGGCCCTACGAGCAGTACTTC CASSYEGGPYEQYF
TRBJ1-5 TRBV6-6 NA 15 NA TGTGCCAGCAGTTACCTAGGGCAGGGGAATCAGCCCCAGCATTTT CASSYLGQGNQPQHF
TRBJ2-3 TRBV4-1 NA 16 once TGCGCCAGCAGAGGTAGCGGATCCCGTAGCACAGATACGCAGTATTTT CASRGSGSRSTDTQYF
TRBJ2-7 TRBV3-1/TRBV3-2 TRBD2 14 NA TGTGCCAGCAGAAAAGCGGGAGGGGCCTACGAGCAGTACTTC CASRKAGGAYEQYF
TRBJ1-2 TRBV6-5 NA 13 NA TGTGCCAGCAGTATGGAAGAGGGCTATGGCTACACCTTC CASSMEEGYGYTF
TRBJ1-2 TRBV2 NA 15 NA TGTGCCAGCAGTGAAGCACCAATAAGCAACTATGGCTACACCTTC CASSEAPISNYGYTF
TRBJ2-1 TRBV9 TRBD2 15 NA TGTGCCAGCAGCGTAGAGGGCGGGAGGGGCGATGAGCAGTTCTTC CASSVEGGRGDEQFF
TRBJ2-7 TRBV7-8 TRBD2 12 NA TGTGCCAGCAAGGGACTAGCGGGAGTACAGTACTTC CASKGLAGVQYF
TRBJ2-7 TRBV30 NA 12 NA TGTGCCTGGAGTATACAGTCCTACGAGCAGTACTTC CAWSIQSYEQYF
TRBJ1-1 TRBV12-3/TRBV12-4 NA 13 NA TGTGCCAGCAGTCCCCAGGAAAACACTGAAGCTTTCTTT CASSPQENTEAFF
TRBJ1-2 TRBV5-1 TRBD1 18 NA TGCGCCAGCAGCGAACCGGGACAGGGGCTCCTAGCTAACTATGGCTACACCTTC CASSEPGQGLLANYGYTF
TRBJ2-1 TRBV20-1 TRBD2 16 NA TGCAGTGCTAGTTCCGTCCTAGCGGGTACCTACAATGAGCAGTTCTTC CSASSVLAGTYNEQFF
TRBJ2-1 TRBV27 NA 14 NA TGTGCCAGCAGTGATAGCGGGACAGGCAATGAGCAGTTCTTC CASSDSGTGNEQFF
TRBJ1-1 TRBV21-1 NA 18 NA TGTGCCAGCAGCAAAGGAACCGGGACACCTAACATGAACACTGAAGCTTTCTTT CASSKGTGTPNMNTEAFF
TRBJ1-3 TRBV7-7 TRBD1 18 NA TGTGCCAGCAGCCTCATAAAGGGGACAGTCATCTCTGGAAACACCATATATTTT CASSLIKGTVISGNTIYF
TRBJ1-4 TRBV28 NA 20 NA TGTGCCAGCAGCCAACCAGGGGCCAGGGCCCGCCCGTTTCTTAATGAAAAACTGTTTTTT CASSQPGARARPFLNEKLFF
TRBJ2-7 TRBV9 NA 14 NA TGTGCCAGCAGCGTAACAGGGCCCTCCTACGAGCAGTACTTC CASSVTGPSYEQYF
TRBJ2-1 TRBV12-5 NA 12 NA TGTGCTAGTGGTTTGAAGTACAATGAGCAGTTCTTC CASGLKYNEQFF
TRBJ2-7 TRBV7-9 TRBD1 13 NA TGTGCCAGCAGCTTAGGGGGACAGGGAGAACGGTACTTC CASSLGGQGERYF
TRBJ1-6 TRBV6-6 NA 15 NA TGTGCCAGCAGTTACTCACCGGGACAAAATTCACCCCTCCACTTT CASSYSPGQNSPLHF
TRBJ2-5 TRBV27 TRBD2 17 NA TGTGCCAGCAGTTTAACTAGCGGGAGGGCCTTAGGAGAGACCCAGTACTTC CASSLTSGRALGETQYF
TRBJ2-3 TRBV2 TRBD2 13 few TGTGCCAGCACTAGCGGCACCACAGATACGCAGTATTTT CASTSGTTDTQYF
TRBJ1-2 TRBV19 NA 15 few TGTGCCAGTAGTATTGGGGGACGGAAACAGGATGGCTACACCTTC CASSIGGRKQDGYTF
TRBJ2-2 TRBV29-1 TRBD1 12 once TGCAGCGTTGACAGGGGGCGTGGGGAGCTGTTTTTT CSVDRGRGELFF
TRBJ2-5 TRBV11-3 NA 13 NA TGTGCCAGCAGCCGAGGACCGGGAGAGACCCAGTACTTC CASSRGPGETQYF
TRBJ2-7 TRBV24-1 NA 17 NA TGTGCCACCAGTGATTTGTACAGGCCACTATTTATCTACGAGCAGTACTTC CATSDLYRPLFIYEQYF
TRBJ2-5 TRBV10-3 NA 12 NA TGTGCCATCAGCAGTGAGCAAGAGACCCAGTACTTC CAISSEQETQYF
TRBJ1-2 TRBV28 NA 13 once TGTGCCAGCAGTAGGGGAGCTGGGTATGGCTACACCTTC CASSRGAGYGYTF